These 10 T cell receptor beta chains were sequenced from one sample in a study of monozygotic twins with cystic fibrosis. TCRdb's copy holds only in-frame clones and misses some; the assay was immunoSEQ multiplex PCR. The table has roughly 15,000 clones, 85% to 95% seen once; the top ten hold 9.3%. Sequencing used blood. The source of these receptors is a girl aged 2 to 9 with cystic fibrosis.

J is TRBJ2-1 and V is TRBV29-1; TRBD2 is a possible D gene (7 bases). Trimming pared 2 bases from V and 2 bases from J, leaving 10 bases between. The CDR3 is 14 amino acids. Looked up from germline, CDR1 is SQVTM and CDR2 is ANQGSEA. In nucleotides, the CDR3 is TGCAGCGTTGAACGGCGGGGGCCCTACAATGAGCAGTTCTTC. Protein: CSVERRGPYNEQFF.

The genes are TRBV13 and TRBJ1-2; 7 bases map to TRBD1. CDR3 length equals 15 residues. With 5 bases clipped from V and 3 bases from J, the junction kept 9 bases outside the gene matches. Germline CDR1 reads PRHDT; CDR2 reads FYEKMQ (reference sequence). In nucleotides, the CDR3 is TGTGCCAGCAGCCCCGAGATCGGACAGGACTATGGCTACACCTTC. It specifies CASSPEIGQDYGYTF. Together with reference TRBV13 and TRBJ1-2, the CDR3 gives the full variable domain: AAGVIQSPRHLIKEKRETATLKCYPIPRHDTVYWYQQGPGQDPQFLISFYEKMQSDKGSIPDRFSAQQFSDYHSELNMSSLELGDSALYFCASSPEIGQDYGYTFGSGTRLTVV.

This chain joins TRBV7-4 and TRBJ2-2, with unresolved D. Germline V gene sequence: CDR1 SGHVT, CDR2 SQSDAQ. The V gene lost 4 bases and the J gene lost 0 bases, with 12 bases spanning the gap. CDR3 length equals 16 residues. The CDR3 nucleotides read TGTGCCAGCAGCTCCAGGCGACCCGCGAACACCGGGGAGCTGTTTTTT. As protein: CASSSRRPANTGELFF.

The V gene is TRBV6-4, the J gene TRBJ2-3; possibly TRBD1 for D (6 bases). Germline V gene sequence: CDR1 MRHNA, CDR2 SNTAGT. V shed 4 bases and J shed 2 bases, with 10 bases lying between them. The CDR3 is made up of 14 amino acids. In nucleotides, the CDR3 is TGTGCCAGCAGTGCAGGGGAAGCCACAGATACGCAGTATTTT. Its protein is CASSAGEATDTQYF.

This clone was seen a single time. The CDR3: CASSFPGANVLTF. Here the CDR3 DNA reads TGTGCCAGCAGTTTTCCGGGGGCCAACGTCCTGACTTTC. J is TRBJ2-6 and V is TRBV28; D gene unclear. There are 13 residues in the CDR3. V lost 3 bases and J lost 4, with 4 bases in between. Looked up from germline, CDR1 is MDHEN and CDR2 is SYDVKM.

The CDR3: CATSRGLAGLGEQYF. The CDR3 DNA sequence: TGTGCCACCAGCAGAGGACTAGCGGGATTAGGCGAGCAGTACTTC. V usage is TRBV15 and J usage is TRBJ2-7; 11 nucleotides align to TRBD2. After removal of 1 base from V and 6 bases from J, the junction contained 5 bases not matched to a gene. Germline V gene sequence: CDR1 LNHNV, CDR2 YYDKDF (reference sequence). This CDR3 contains 15 residues. Full variable domain (outside the CDR3, taken from reference TRBV15 and TRBJ2-7): DAMVIQNPRYQVTQFGKPVTLSCSQTLNHNVMYWYQQKSSQAPKLLFHYYDKDFNNEADTPDNFQSRRPNTSFCFLDIRSPGLGDTAMYLCATSRGLAGLGEQYFGPGTRLTVT.

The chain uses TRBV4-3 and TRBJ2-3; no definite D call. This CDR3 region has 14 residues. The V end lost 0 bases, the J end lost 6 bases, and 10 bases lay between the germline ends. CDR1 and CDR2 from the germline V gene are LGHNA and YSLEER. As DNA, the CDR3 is TGCGCCAGCAGCCAAGATCTCTTGAGGGATACGCAGTATTTT. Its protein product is CASSQDLLRDTQYF.

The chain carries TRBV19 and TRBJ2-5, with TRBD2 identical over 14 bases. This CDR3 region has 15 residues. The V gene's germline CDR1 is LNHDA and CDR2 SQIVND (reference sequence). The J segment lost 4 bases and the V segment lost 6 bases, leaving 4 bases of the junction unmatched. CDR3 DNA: TGTGCCAGTAGCCTGGGACTAGCGGGAGCAGAGACCCAGTACTTC. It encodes CASSLGLAGAETQYF.

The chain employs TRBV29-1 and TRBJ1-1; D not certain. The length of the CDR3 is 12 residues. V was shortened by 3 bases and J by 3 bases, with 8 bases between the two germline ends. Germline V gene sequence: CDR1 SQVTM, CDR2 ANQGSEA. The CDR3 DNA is TGCAGCGTTGACGGGAAGGACACTGAAGCTTTCTTT. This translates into CSVDGKDTEAFF.

CDR3 coding DNA: TGTGCCAGCAGGCCCGGGGGCTACGGCACAGATACGCAGTATTTT. It specifies CASRPGGYGTDTQYF. V and J are TRBV6-5 and TRBJ2-3, with D possibly being TRBD1 or TRBD2 (6 bases each). The CDR3 length is 15 residues. Germline CDR1 reads MNHEY; CDR2 reads SVGAGI. V gave up 6 bases and J gave up 1 base, with 14 bases separating them.